This T cell receptor (beta chain) was sequenced in a study of Graves' ophthalmopathy and Graves' hyperthyroidism. The CDR3 is 16 amino acids. Trimming at V came to 6 bases and at J to 3 bases, leaving 12 bases not matched to a gene. Germline CDR1 is DFQATT and CDR2 is SNEGSKA (reference sequence). In its sample, this clonotype was seen many times. The study amplified TCR beta CDR3 regions using RNA transcripts. Second-round multiplex PCR came after a first-round RT-PCR that employed HTBI primers. From the multiplex PCR reads, TCRdb called clonotypes with MiXCR, one entry per CDR3 protein. This sample has 340,000 or so distinct CDR3 sequences, with 17% found just once.

This chain uses TRBV20-1 with TRBJ2-2; the match to TRBD2 covers 8 bases. This TCR was sampled from an adult man with Graves' ophthalmopathy. The sequencing sample was made of peripheral blood. CDR3 bases: TGCAGTGCCATCACCCGCGGGAGGACCTACACCGGGGAGCTGTTTTTT. Its protein product is CSAITRGRTYTGELFF.